These T cell receptor beta chains were read from a single sample in a study of control samples from healthy donors and cancer patients. Only in-frame clones appear in the TCRdb table, and some are missing; sequencing was by immunoSEQ multiplex PCR. The sample lists more than 85,000 clones, roughly 88% occurring once. The sequencing sample was made of PBMCs. The receptors were sampled from a woman in her fifties or sixties with lung cancer. Each CDR3 is given with its conserved first and last residue. D genes are given only for firm matches. Rows may omit the clone size; those that give it use once, few, many or a size class.

D gene | J gene | clone size | V gene | CDR3 DNA | CDR3 protein
- | TRBJ1-1 | - | TRBV6-1 | TGTGCCAGCAGTGAGTACGTGAACACTGAAGCTTTCTTT | CASSEYVNTEAFF
- | TRBJ2-4 | - | TRBV14 | TGTGCCAGCAGCCAAGCTCTGGACGGTAAAAACATTCAGTACTTC | CASSQALDGKNIQYF
- | TRBJ1-2 | - | TRBV18 | TGTGCCAGCTCACCACCGGACAGCCTCACCCGGTATGGCTACACCTTC | CASSPPDSLTRYGYTF
TRBD2 | TRBJ2-1 | - | TRBV14 | TGTGCCAGCAGCCCCAGCGGGAGGGCCCTCCTCTTC | CASSPSGRALLF
- | TRBJ2-2 | - | TRBV11-2 | TGTGCCAGCAGCTTATGGGGAACGAACACCGGGGAGCTGTTTTTT | CASSLWGTNTGELFF
- | TRBJ2-7 | - | TRBV5-4 | TGTGCCAGCAGCTTGGGACTAGGAGTCTTGTACGAGCAGTACTTC | CASSLGLGVLYEQYF
- | TRBJ1-1 | - | TRBV3-1/TRBV3-2 | TGTGCCAGCAGCCAGACAAGTATGAACACTGAAGCTTTCTTT | CASSQTSMNTEAFF
- | TRBJ2-7 | - | TRBV19 | TGTGCCAGTAGTATAGAAGGAGGCGTCCGCAGCTCCTACGAGCAGTACTTC | CASSIEGGVRSSYEQYF
- | TRBJ1-6 | - | TRBV3-1/TRBV3-2 | TGTGCCAGCAGCCAGAAAGGGTTGGGTTCACCCCTCCACTTT | CASSQKGLGSPLHF
- | TRBJ1-1 | - | TRBV7-9 | TGTGCCAGCAGCTCACAGCATAACACTGAAGCTTTCTTT | CASSSQHNTEAFF
TRBD1 | TRBJ1-1 | - | TRBV19 | TGTGCCAGTAGTAGCGGACAGGGGGTCACTGAAGCTTTCTTT | CASSSGQGVTEAFF
TRBD1 | TRBJ1-2 | - | TRBV6-1 | TGTGCCAGCAGTGAACCGGGACAGGGAATCTATGGCTACACCTTC | CASSEPGQGIYGYTF
TRBD2 | TRBJ2-1 | - | TRBV5-1 | TGCGCCAGCAGCTCCCGACTAGCGGGAGTCACCTACAATGAGCAGTTCTTC | CASSSRLAGVTYNEQFF
TRBD1 | TRBJ1-4 | few | TRBV29-1 | TGCAGCGTTTTCACAGGGGTCGATGAAAAACTGTTTTTT | CSVFTGVDEKLFF
TRBD2 | TRBJ2-3 | - | TRBV7-3 | TGTGCCAGCAGCCTTGGACTAGCATACAGGGCAGATACGCAGTATTTT | CASSLGLAYRADTQYF
- | TRBJ2-7 | - | TRBV18 | TGTGCCAGCTCACCAGCGGTTCTCCACGAGCAGTACTTC | CASSPAVLHEQYF
TRBD1 | TRBJ1-2 | - | TRBV6-5 | TGTGCCAGCAGTTACGGGGGACAGGACTATGGCTACACCTTC | CASSYGGQDYGYTF
TRBD1 | TRBJ1-1 | - | TRBV10-3 | TGTGCCATCAGTGAGGAGGGGGCGACGAACACTGAAGCTTTCTTT | CAISEEGATNTEAFF
- | TRBJ1-1 | - | TRBV6-2/TRBV6-3 | TGTGCCAGCAGCCGACGGAGTTGGGCTGAAGCTTTCTTT | CASSRRSWAEAFF
TRBD1 | TRBJ1-5 | - | TRBV6-2/TRBV6-3 | TGTGCCAACAGCAACAGGGGAGATCAGCCCCAGCATTTT | CANSNRGDQPQHF
TRBD2 | TRBJ2-1 | - | TRBV29-1 | TGCAGCGTTGAGCCTAGCGGGAGGTATTGGAGCTCCTACAATGAGCAGTTCTTC | CSVEPSGRYWSSYNEQFF
TRBD2 | TRBJ2-1 | - | TRBV9 | TGTGCCAGCAGCCCTAGCGGGGGTTTTGGTGAGCAGTTCTTC | CASSPSGGFGEQFF
TRBD1 | TRBJ2-7 | - | TRBV27 | TGTGCCAGCAGTTTGCGGTCGGATACCACGACAGGGGGAACCTACGAGCAGTACTTC | CASSLRSDTTTGGTYEQYF
TRBD2 | TRBJ2-7 | - | TRBV7-2 | TGTGCCAGCAGCTTAGCAGCGGGGCTACGGTCCTACGAGCAGTACTTC | CASSLAAGLRSYEQYF
TRBD1 | TRBJ2-7 | - | TRBV6-2/TRBV6-3 | TGTGCCAGCAGTTCACAGGGGGCCTACGAGCAGTACTTC | CASSSQGAYEQYF
- | TRBJ2-7 | few | TRBV5-5 | TGTGCCAGCACCCCGAATATATTTCTCTACGAGCAGTACTTC | CASTPNIFLYEQYF
- | TRBJ1-2 | few | TRBV19 | TGTGCCAGTAGTAAACAGGAGGGAGGCTACACCTTC | CASSKQEGGYTF
TRBD2 | TRBJ2-1 | - | TRBV27 | TGTGCCAGCAGTTTATTAGCGGGAGGGAGTTACAATGAGCAGTTCTTC | CASSLLAGGSYNEQFF
- | TRBJ1-2 | - | TRBV10-3 | TGTGCCATCAGTGAGCCACCCGAAGGGTATGGCTACACCTTC | CAISEPPEGYGYTF
- | TRBJ1-2 | - | TRBV28 | TGTGCCAGCAGTTTCGTGCAGGGCTATGGCTACACCTTC | CASSFVQGYGYTF
TRBD1 | TRBJ2-7 | - | TRBV27 | TGTGCCAGCAGTCCGACAGGGCTCCACTACGAGCAGTACTTC | CASSPTGLHYEQYF